Below, 16 T cell receptor beta chains from the same sample are listed, as sequenced in a study of identical twins. MiXCR was run by TCRdb on the 5' RACE reads, yielding one entry per CDR3 protein. This sample carries about 890,000 distinct CDR3 sequences, approximately 13% of them seen once, and the ten largest clones take about 1.6%. This sample was also put to use in a study of yellow fever vaccine responses in identical twins.

Sequenced: PBMCs. These receptors were obtained from a woman aged 18-30 years in good health.

This clonotype came up a few times. The J gene is TRBJ2-1, the V gene TRBV12-5; TRBD2 aligns across 9 bases. CDR1 and CDR2 (germline): LGHNT, FRNRAP. The V gene end was trimmed by 6 bases and the J gene end by 4 bases; junction bases not matched to a gene: 10. There are 16 residues in the CDR3. CDR3 amino acids: CASGPEAGGLYNEQFF. DNA of the CDR3: TGTGCTAGTGGCCCTGAAGCGGGGGGACTTTACAATGAGCAGTTCTTC.

This clonotype was observed a handful of times. This sequence joins TRBV6-1 and TRBJ1-1; TRBD1 matches 10 bases. Germline CDR1 reads MNHNS; CDR2 reads SASEGT. This CDR3 contains 15 residues. Losses at the gene ends were 8 bases for V and 3 bases for J; bases not matched to a gene: 9. In DNA, the CDR3 is TGTGCCAGCGGAAGACAGGGGGCAGGGGACACTGAAGCTTTCTTT. Amino acid sequence: CASGRQGAGDTEAFF.

This clonotype turned up a few times. J is TRBJ2-7 and V is TRBV10-3; D uncertain. The CDR3 sequence is 12 residues long. With 5 bases removed from V and 7 bases from J, the gap between germline ends came to 12 bases. Germline V CDR1 and CDR2: ENHRY, SYGVKD. The CDR3 spells CAISPSPGEQYV. CDR3 sequence (DNA): TGTGCCATCAGTCCCAGCCCCGGGGAGCAGTACGTC.

The chain is built from TRBV14 and TRBJ2-5, with 9 bases lining up with TRBD2. Germline CDR1 SGHDN, CDR2 FVKESK. Trimming cost V 0 bases and J 7 bases; bases outside gene matches: 6. The CDR3 runs to 15 residues. The CDR3 bases are TGTGCCAGCAGCCAAGACTCGAGTAGCGGGGGGACCCAGTACTTC. This codes for CASSQDSSSGGTQYF. The entire variable domain, with the rest obtained from reference TRBV14 and TRBJ2-5, is as follows: EAGVTQFPSHSVIEKGQTVTLRCDPISGHDNLYWYRRVMGKEIKFLLHFVKESKQDESGMPNNRFLAERTGGTYSTLKVQPAELEDSGVYFCASSQDSSSGGTQYFGPGTRLLVL.

This chain connects TRBV18 to TRBJ2-4, with D maybe TRBD1 (5 bases). Germline V gene lookup returns CDR1 KGHSH and CDR2 LQKENI. Trimming took 2 bases from V and 0 from J, leaving 11 bases between them. This CDR3 has 16 residues. CDR3 coding DNA: TGTGCCAGCTCACCAACAGGAACCCTAGCCAAAAACATTCAGTACTTC. Residues: CASSPTGTLAKNIQYF.

This chain links TRBV11-2 with TRBJ2-1; a weak D match, TRBD2 (6 bases). This CDR3 spans 14 amino acids. Trimming left V 8 bases short and J 4 bases short, with 15 bases between. Germline CDR1 and CDR2: SGHAT and FQNNGV. The CDR3 nucleotides are TGTGCCAGCTCGCCTTTGGGGGGATACAATGAGCAGTTCTTC. Its translation is CASSPLGGYNEQFF.

The gene calls are TRBV11-1 and TRBJ2-1; 9 nucleotides agree with TRBD2. CDR3 length equals 19 residues. The germline gives CDR1 SGHAT, CDR2 FQDESV (reference sequence). The V gene end was trimmed by 5 bases and the J gene end by 6 bases; junction bases not matched to a gene: 20. The CDR3 is CASSARAGSGTSPFNEQFF. As DNA, the CDR3 is TGTGCCAGCAGCGCTCGAGCCGGGTCAGGGACTAGCCCTTTCAATGAGCAGTTCTTC.

In this sample, this clonotype turned up a few times. The CDR3 DNA follows: TGCGCCAGCAGCTACTGGGACAGCTACACAGATACGCAGTATTTT. It encodes CASSYWDSYTDTQYF. The genes are TRBV5-1 and TRBJ2-3, with 7 bases aligning to TRBD1. This CDR3 spans 15 amino acids. The germline gives CDR1 SGHRS, CDR2 YFSETQ. With V trimmed by 3 bases and J by 2 bases, 6 bases remained unmatched.

The V gene is TRBV12-3 or TRBV12-4, the J gene TRBJ1-1; D is uncertain. The CDR3 is made up of 13 amino acids. The V and J ends lost 3 bases and 2 bases respectively, with 7 bases between them. CDR3 region: CASSFPHNTEAFF. The DNA for the CDR3 is TGTGCCAGCAGTTTTCCACATAACACTGAAGCTTTCTTT.

This clonotype was recorded a few times. V and J are TRBV4-1 and TRBJ2-1; 9 nucleotides align to TRBD2. This CDR3 is 16 amino acids long. Looked up from germline, CDR1 is MGHRA and CDR2 is YSYEKL. J gave up 4 bases and V 0 bases, and 4 bases lay outside the gene matches. Here the CDR3 DNA reads TGCGCCAGCAGCCAAGAACCGGGACTAGCATACAATGAGCAGTTCTTC. The encoded protein is CASSQEPGLAYNEQFF.

In this sample, this clonotype turned up many times. The V call is TRBV12-3 or TRBV12-4, the J call TRBJ2-1; the match to TRBD1 covers 8 bases. The CDR3 contains 14 residues. Trimming cost V 6 bases and J 7 bases; bases outside gene matches: 8. CDR3 coding DNA: TGTGCCAGCAGACCAGACAGGGGATGGAATGAGCAGTTCTTC. Protein: CASRPDRGWNEQFF.

This clonotype was picked up a small number of times. The J gene is TRBJ2-3, the V gene TRBV11-2; D gene unclear. CDR3 length: 13 residues. The V end was cut by 2 bases, the J end by 5 bases, with 8 bases between. The germline V gene has CDR1 SGHAT and CDR2 FQNNGV. In nucleotides, the CDR3 is TGTGCCAGCAGCTTAAGGGCGGAAGATACGCAGTATTTT. Protein product: CASSLRAEDTQYF.

This chain joins TRBV28 and TRBJ2-7; D is unresolved. Germline-derived CDR1 and CDR2 are MDHEN and SYDVKM. Trimming left V 4 bases short and J 3 bases short, with 10 bases between. The CDR3 length is 13 residues. CDR3 loop: CASSSGPIYEQYF. The CDR3 DNA is TGTGCCAGCAGTTCTGGACCGATCTACGAGCAGTACTTC. The variable domain in full, with the rest retrieved from reference TRBV28 and TRBJ2-7, is DVKVTQSSRYLVKRTGEKVFLECVQDMDHENMFWYRQDPGLGLRLIYFSYDVKMKEKGDIPEGYSVSREKKERFSLILESASTNQTSMYLCASSSGPIYEQYFGPGTRLTVT.

This clonotype was seen more than once but under ten times. The chain uses TRBV27 and TRBJ2-5, with 7 bases fitting TRBD1. CDR1 is MNHEY and CDR2 is SMNVEV in the germline V gene (reference sequence). This CDR3 has 14 amino acids. V trimming: 6 bases; J trimming: 5 bases; junction bases outside the gene matches: 9. The CDR3 DNA is TGTGCCAGCAGCTTGACAGGGTTTGTCGAGACCCAGTACTTC. This encodes CASSLTGFVETQYF.

This clonotype was counted many times. The rearrangement uses TRBV7-6 and TRBJ1-4; 9 bases fit TRBD1. The CDR3 extends over 15 amino acids. CDR1 SGHVS and CDR2 FNYEAQ come from the germline V gene. Unmatched junction bases numbered 7, after V lost 4 bases and J lost 7 bases. The CDR3 is CASSSGTGLGEKLFF. CDR3 nucleotides: TGTGCCAGCAGCTCTGGGACAGGGTTGGGTGAAAAACTGTTTTTT. Complete variable domain (other parts from reference TRBV7-6 and TRBJ1-4): GAGVSQSPRYKVTKRGQDVALRCDPISGHVSLYWYRQALGQGPEFLTYFNYEAQQDKSGLPNDRFSAERPEGSISTLTIQRTEQRDSAMYRCASSSGTGLGEKLFFGSGTQLSVL.

DNA of the CDR3: TGTGCCAGTAGTGAGGGTGCATTTATCACTGAAGCTTTCTTT. It is translated as CASSEGAFITEAFF. The chain joins TRBV19 to TRBJ1-1; no firm D call. The CDR3 sequence is 14 residues long. The V and J ends lost 5 bases and 4 bases respectively, with 14 bases between them. Germline loops: CDR1 LNHDA, CDR2 SQIVND (reference sequence).